This T cell receptor (beta chain) was recovered during a study of beta chain features in type 1 diabetes. Study-level background: The patient and healthy donor groups were comparable for age, gender and cell yields.

This clone has more than one count but fewer than ten. CDR3 length equals 13 residues. Looked up from germline, CDR1 is LNHDA and CDR2 is SQIVND (reference sequence). With V trimmed by 8 bases and J by 1 base, 3 bases remained unmatched. Expressed TCRB transcripts were sequenced after all isolated RNA was converted to cDNA. Method: immunoSEQ multiplex PCR; TCRdb's copy keeps in-frame clones and lacks some. This table has about 250,000 clones, 14% appearing once. This receptor was obtained from a woman aged 40-49 years in good health. The V and J genes are TRBV19 and TRBJ2-5, with TRBD2 matching 8 bases. Sequences were obtained from naive CD4+ T cells from blood. CDR3 bases: TGTGCCAGTCGGGGGGGCGTCCAAGAGACCCAGTACTTC. It is translated as CASRGGVQETQYF.